Following are 21 T cell receptor beta chains from one sample sequenced in a study of monozygotic twins with inflammatory bowel disease. TCRdb reprocessed the 5' RACE reads and keeps a single row for each CDR3 protein, giving no DNA. The sample totals 300,000 to 350,000 distinct CDR3 sequences. The sequencing sample was made of blood. These receptors all stem from a human donor with ulcerative colitis or Crohn's disease, or a healthy co-twin of an affected twin (not recorded which).

The CDR3: CASSKTGEGGQPQHF. The gene calls are TRBV5-4 and TRBJ1-5; TCRdb names TRBD1, which stays unverified in the absence of DNA. The CDR3 contains 15 residues. CDR1 and CDR2 from the germline V gene are SGHNT and YYREEE (reference sequence).

V usage is TRBV28 and J usage is TRBJ2-7. The CDR3 spans 16 residues. Germline CDR1 reads MDHEN; CDR2 reads SYDVKM. This CDR3 reads CASSLTDGLESYEQYF.

The rearrangement links TRBV20-1 to TRBJ2-3; the D call of TRBD2 rests on TCRdb alone, since no DNA is present to check it. The CDR3 is made up of 15 amino acids. Germline CDR1 reads DFQATT; CDR2 reads SNEGSKA (reference sequence). CDR3 amino acids: CSARGESPGTDTQYF.

The chain couples TRBV29-1 to TRBJ1-4. The V gene's germline CDR1 is SQVTM and CDR2 ANQGSEA. This CDR3 contains 12 residues. CDR3 loop: CSVQTTNEKLFF.

The genes are TRBV18 and TRBJ2-1. The V gene's germline CDR1 is KGHSH and CDR2 LQKENI. The CDR3 consists of 14 residues. The chain's CDR3 is CASSPPARYNEQFF.

V and J are TRBV5-1 and TRBJ2-3; TCRdb picks TRBD2, but there is no DNA to check that call. Germline V gene lookup returns CDR1 SGHRS and CDR2 YFSETQ. CDR3 length: 15 residues. CDR3 sequence: CASSLSGRSVDTQYF. Combining the CDR3 with reference TRBV5-1 and TRBJ2-3 gives the whole variable domain KAGVTQTPRYLIKTRGQQVTLSCSPISGHRSVSWYQQTPGQGLQFLFEYFSETQRNKGNFPGRFSGRQFSNSRSEMNVSTLELGDSALYLCASSLSGRSVDTQYFGPGTRLTVL.

The chain carries TRBV12-3 or TRBV12-4 and TRBJ1-6; TCRdb's assignment of TRBD1 cannot be checked, as there is no DNA. The CDR3 is made up of 13 amino acids. The CDR3 protein is CASSLQGPSPLHF.

V and J are TRBV6-5 and TRBJ1-2; TCRdb returns TRBD1, unconfirmable since there is no DNA. This CDR3 comprises 11 residues. CDR1 MNHEY and CDR2 SVGAGI come from the germline V gene. The CDR3 spells CASRRQGGYTF.

CDR3 sequence reads: CASSLGMGDRVNYGYTF. The chain carries TRBV4-1 and TRBJ1-2; TCRdb designates TRBD1, a call that cannot be tested without DNA. This CDR3 has 17 residues. CDR1 is MGHRA, CDR2 YSYEKL, per germline.

This chain connects TRBV6-1 to TRBJ2-1; TCRdb returns TRBD2, unconfirmable since there is no DNA. The CDR3 runs 15 residues. Germline values: CDR1 MNHNS, CDR2 SASEGT. CDR3 sequence: CASRESPSGVNEQFF.

The V gene is TRBV7-9, the J gene TRBJ1-1; TCRdb indicates TRBD1, and absent DNA this call remains unverified. This CDR3 has 14 amino acids. CDR1 is SEHNR, CDR2 FQNEAQ, per germline (reference sequence). CDR3 sequence: CASSSPGTGREAFF.

The chain links TRBV6-5 to TRBJ1-4; TCRdb gives TRBD1 as the D gene, but with no DNA this cannot be confirmed. This CDR3 spans 13 amino acids. From germline, CDR1 is MNHEY and CDR2 SVGAGI. This chain's CDR3 is CASSYRDSEKLFF.

CDR3 sequence: CASSQASSRAKQFF. The rearrangement joins TRBV4-3 to TRBJ2-1; TCRdb calls TRBD1, which cannot be checked without DNA. The length of the CDR3 is 14 residues. Germline CDR1 LGHNA, CDR2 YSLEER.

The J gene is TRBJ1-5, the V gene TRBV4-1; TCRdb outputs TRBD1, but without DNA this stays unchecked. The CDR3 is 17 amino acids. CDR1 MGHRA and CDR2 YSYEKL come from the germline V gene. CDR3 protein: CASSQYQQGISNQPQHF.

The chain couples TRBV20-1 to TRBJ2-4; as DNA is missing, the TRBD1 call by TCRdb cannot be tested. The CDR3 length is 11 residues. Germline-derived CDR1 and CDR2 are DFQATT and SNEGSKA (reference sequence). This CDR3 is CSAQQGNIQYF.

This CDR3 reads CASKAERGSYEQYF. The J gene is TRBJ2-7, the V gene TRBV2. CDR3 length equals 14 residues. CDR1 and CDR2 from the germline V gene are SNHLY and FYNNEI.

The chain combines TRBV18 with TRBJ2-1; with no DNA, the TCRdb D assignment of TRBD1 cannot be verified. In germline, CDR1 is KGHSH, CDR2 LQKENI. This CDR3 has 11 amino acids. The CDR3 loop is CASSPDRGQFF.

The chain has TRBV29-1 and TRBJ2-3; TCRdb indicates TRBD1, and absent DNA this call remains unverified. Germline values: CDR1 SQVTM, CDR2 ANQGSEA. The CDR3 is 11 residues long. CDR3 loop: CGGGPGDMQYF.

The chain is built from TRBV5-1 and TRBJ1-2. Germline CDR1 reads SGHRS; CDR2 reads YFSETQ. This CDR3 has 14 amino acids. The CDR3 protein is CASSLGPGDYGYTF. The full variable domain, with the rest looked up from reference TRBV5-1 and TRBJ1-2, is KAGVTQTPRYLIKTRGQQVTLSCSPISGHRSVSWYQQTPGQGLQFLFEYFSETQRNKGNFPGRFSGRQFSNSRSEMNVSTLELGDSALYLCASSLGPGDYGYTFGSGTRLTVV.

The chain has TRBV7-6 and TRBJ2-3; the TCRdb D gene call, TRBD2, has no DNA to confirm it. From germline, CDR1 is SGHVS and CDR2 FNYEAQ. The CDR3 extends over 16 amino acids. The CDR3: CASSLEGLLTSDTQYF.

The gene calls are TRBV12-3 or TRBV12-4 and TRBJ1-4; TCRdb's D call, TRBD1, is unchecked because there is no DNA. The CDR3 extends over 14 amino acids. This CDR3 reads CASSLRGGNEKLFF.